This record covers a single TCR beta chain. What it binds is unknown. Clones were sequenced by immunoSEQ multiplex PCR, and TCRdb holds only the in-frame ones, with some missing. Seen here are roughly 99,000 clones, approximately 90% observed once, and the top ten hold roughly 1.1%. The sample originates from a study of OX40 agonist ivuxolimab in advanced cancers. Notes on the study in general: Doses of 0.1 to 3.0 mg/kg were accompanied by clonal expansion of CD4+ and CD8+ blood T cells by week 6.

Autoimmune disease history or systemic immunosuppression disqualified patients. Germline V gives CDR1 SGHRS, CDR2 YFSETQ. The length of the CDR3 is 15 residues. V lost 0 bases, J lost 4 bases, and 11 bases lay in between. The chain is built from TRBV5-1 and TRBJ2-1; tentative D call: TRBD1 (6 bases). This receptor was taken from an adult with an advanced solid tumor such as melanoma, head and neck, liver or kidney cancer. The sample here was CD4+ or CD8+ T cells sorted from blood, taken in a trial of the OX40 agonist ivuxolimab. The CDR3 reads CASSLEDSRYNEQFF. CDR3 sequence (DNA): TGCGCCAGCAGCTTGGAGGACAGTCGATACAATGAGCAGTTCTTC.